The 7 T cell receptor beta chains in this list originate from one sample, sequenced in a study of T cell responses to AZD1222 COVID-19 vaccine. The data were produced by immunoSEQ multiplex PCR, yet TCRdb's version contains in-frame clones alone and is incomplete. The sample comprises about 150,000 clones, 75% to 90% of which are singletons, and roughly 9.1% rests with the top ten. The sequences come from peripheral blood, collected 28 days after the second AZD1222 dose. All receptors come from an adult who received the AZD1222 COVID-19 vaccine.

The CDR3 sequence is CAIGPKPGNTIYF. The CDR3 DNA reads TGTGCCATTGGACCTAAGCCTGGAAACACCATATATTTT. The genes are TRBV6-5 and TRBJ1-3, with D unclear. The CDR3 spans 13 residues. Trimming removed 10 bases at V and 2 bases at J, with 12 bases between. Germline-derived CDR1 and CDR2 are MNHEY and SVGAGI.

The sample holds one count of this clone. This rearrangement joins TRBV27 to TRBJ2-1; no reliable D call. CDR1 and CDR2 from the germline V gene are MNHEY and SMNVEV (reference sequence). V was clipped by 6 bases and J by 5 bases, with 20 bases between them. This CDR3 region has 16 residues. CDR3 protein: CASSPAGRKGNNEQFF. CDR3 in DNA: TGTGCCAGCAGCCCCGCCGGACGGAAGGGAAACAATGAGCAGTTCTTC.

The chain combines TRBV7-2 with TRBJ1-2; 7 nucleotides line up with TRBD1. CDR1 and CDR2 from the germline V gene are SGHTA and FQGNSA. V dropped 5 bases and J dropped 4; count of bases not matched to a gene: 13. The length of the CDR3 is 16 residues. CDR3 sequence: CASSPTSIQGPYGYTF. Here the CDR3 DNA reads TGTGCCAGCAGCCCCACCTCCATACAGGGGCCCTATGGCTACACCTTC.

The chain employs TRBV6-6 and TRBJ2-3, with 9 bases lining up with TRBD1. This CDR3 is 14 amino acids long. Germline CDR1 is MNHNY and CDR2 is SVGAGI (reference sequence). With 6 bases clipped from V and 2 bases from J, the junction kept 3 bases outside the gene matches. CDR3 in amino acids: CASRWDRVTDTQYF. The CDR3 DNA reads as TGTGCCAGCAGATGGGACAGGGTCACAGATACGCAGTATTTT.

The chain uses TRBV30 and TRBJ1-2; 7 bases align to TRBD1. The CDR3 runs to 12 residues. Germline assignment: CDR1 GTSNPN and CDR2 SVGIG (reference sequence). Losses at the gene ends were 6 bases for V and 7 bases for J; bases not matched to a gene: 8. CDR3 region: CACLTRDSGYTF. Written as DNA, the CDR3 is TGTGCCTGCCTTACCCGGGACAGTGGCTACACCTTC.

This clone was seen just once. The rearrangement uses TRBV27 and TRBJ2-7, with TRBD2 as a possible D gene (6 bases). The germline V and J ends were trimmed by 2 bases and 0 bases, with 8 bases remaining between them. The germline V gene has CDR1 MNHEY and CDR2 SMNVEV (reference sequence). The CDR3 extends over 14 amino acids. In nucleotides, the CDR3 is TGTGCCAGCAGTTTAAGGGAGGCCTCCTACGAGCAGTACTTC. Residues: CASSLREASYEQYF.

This clone was seen a handful of times. The rearrangement uses TRBV9 and TRBJ2-1; the match to TRBD2 covers 12 bases. Germline trimming cut 2 bases from V and 7 bases from J; bases unmatched to any gene: 4. CDR1 and CDR2 (germline): SGDLS, YYNGEE. There are 15 residues in the CDR3. The CDR3 DNA follows: TGTGCCAGCAGCGTCACTAGCGGGAGGTGGAATGAGCAGTTCTTC. Its protein is CASSVTSGRWNEQFF.